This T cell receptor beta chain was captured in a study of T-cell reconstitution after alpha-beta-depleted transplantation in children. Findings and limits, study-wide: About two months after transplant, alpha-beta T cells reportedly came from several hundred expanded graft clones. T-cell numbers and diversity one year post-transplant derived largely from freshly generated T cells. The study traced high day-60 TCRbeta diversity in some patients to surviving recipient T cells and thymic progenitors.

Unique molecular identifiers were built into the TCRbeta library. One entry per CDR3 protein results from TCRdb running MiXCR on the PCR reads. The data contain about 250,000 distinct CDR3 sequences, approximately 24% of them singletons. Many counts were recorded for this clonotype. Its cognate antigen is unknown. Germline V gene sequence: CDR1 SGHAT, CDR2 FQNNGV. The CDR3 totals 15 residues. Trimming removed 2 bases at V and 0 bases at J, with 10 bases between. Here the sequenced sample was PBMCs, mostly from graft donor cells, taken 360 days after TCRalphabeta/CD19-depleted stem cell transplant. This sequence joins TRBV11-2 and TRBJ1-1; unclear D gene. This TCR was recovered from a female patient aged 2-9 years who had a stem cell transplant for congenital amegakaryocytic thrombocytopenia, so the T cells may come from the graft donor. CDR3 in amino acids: CASSLTARMNTEAFF. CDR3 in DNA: TGTGCCAGCAGCTTAACGGCCAGGATGAACACTGAAGCTTTCTTT.